Following are 5 T cell receptor beta chains from one sample sequenced in a study of regulatory T cells in long-lasting Graves disease. Time point noted: newly diagnosed GD, antithyroid drugs for less than 3 months. TCR sequences were obtained from RNA taken from PBMCs. Arm-PCR with iRepertoire HTBI primers amplified the CDR3 regions for these TCR beta libraries. TCRdb passed the multiplex PCR reads through MiXCR, listing each CDR3 protein once. The top ten hold roughly a sixth of the sample, which has 400,000 to 500,000 distinct CDR3 sequences, about 14% seen once. This sample also appeared in a second study, on T cells in Graves' hyperthyroidism and ophthalmopathy.

The sample here was peripheral blood mononuclear cells (PBMCs), taken at new diagnosis, from a patient treated with antithyroid drugs. The source is a woman aged 45-65 years with Graves disease.

The V call is TRBV6-1, the J call TRBJ2-7, with a possible D match to TRBD1 (8 bases). Germline values: CDR1 MNHNS, CDR2 SASEGT. V was shortened by 1 base and J by 2 bases, with 18 bases between the two germline ends. The CDR3 has 17 amino acids. CDR3 DNA sequence: TGTGCCAGCAGTGAAGTAGTGAGCGGGACAGGAGCCTACGAGCAGTACTTC. Protein sequence: CASSEVVSGTGAYEQYF.

Concerning this clonotype itself: Just one base apart from a much larger clone, this may be a read error. The final CDR3 position lacks the conserved phenylalanine or tryptophan, pointing to a likely read error. The genes are TRBV28 and TRBJ1-3; D not resolved. This CDR3 has 14 amino acids. Germline values: CDR1 MDHEN, CDR2 SYDVKM. Between the trimmed V and J ends, which lost 1 base and 4 bases, there was a span of 8 bases. Here the CDR3 DNA reads TGTGCCAGCAGTTTATATGTGCGCGGAAACACCATATATCTT. This translates into CASSLYVRGNTIYL.

J is TRBJ2-7 and V is TRBV19; possibly TRBD2 for D (6 bases). The CDR3 length is 13 residues. Germline V gene sequence: CDR1 LNHDA, CDR2 SQIVND (reference sequence). V was trimmed by 5 bases and J by 3 bases, leaving 11 bases between them. CDR3 sequence (DNA): TGTGCCAGTAGTCCGGGACTCAACTACGAGCAGTACTTC. Encoded protein: CASSPGLNYEQYF.

This clonotype has at least ten counts. The V call is TRBV27, the J call TRBJ2-7, with 15 bases that match TRBD2. From germline, CDR1 is MNHEY and CDR2 SMNVEV (reference sequence). V lost 3 bases to trimming and J lost 3 bases; unmatched junction nucleotides: 6. CDR3 length: 17 amino acids. CDR3 loop: CASSFSGTSGGSYEQYF. The CDR3 DNA sequence: TGTGCCAGCAGTTTTTCGGGGACTAGCGGGGGGAGCTACGAGCAGTACTTC.

This clonotype was found a few times. The rearrangement links TRBV7-9 to TRBJ2-1; D ambiguous. The V end was cut by 1 base, the J end by 10 bases, with 11 bases between. This CDR3 region has 13 residues. Germline V gene sequence: CDR1 SEHNR, CDR2 FQNEAQ (reference sequence). The CDR3 sequence is CASSLVLSVEQFF. The DNA for the CDR3 is TGTGCCAGCAGCTTAGTTTTAAGCGTCGAGCAGTTCTTC. Drawing the rest from reference TRBV7-9 and TRBJ2-1, the complete variable domain is DTGVSQNPRHKITKRGQNVTFRCDPISEHNRLYWYRQTLGQGPEFLTYFQNEAQLEKSRLLSDRFSAERPKGSFSTLEIQRTEQGDSAMYLCASSLVLSVEQFFGPGTRLTVL.